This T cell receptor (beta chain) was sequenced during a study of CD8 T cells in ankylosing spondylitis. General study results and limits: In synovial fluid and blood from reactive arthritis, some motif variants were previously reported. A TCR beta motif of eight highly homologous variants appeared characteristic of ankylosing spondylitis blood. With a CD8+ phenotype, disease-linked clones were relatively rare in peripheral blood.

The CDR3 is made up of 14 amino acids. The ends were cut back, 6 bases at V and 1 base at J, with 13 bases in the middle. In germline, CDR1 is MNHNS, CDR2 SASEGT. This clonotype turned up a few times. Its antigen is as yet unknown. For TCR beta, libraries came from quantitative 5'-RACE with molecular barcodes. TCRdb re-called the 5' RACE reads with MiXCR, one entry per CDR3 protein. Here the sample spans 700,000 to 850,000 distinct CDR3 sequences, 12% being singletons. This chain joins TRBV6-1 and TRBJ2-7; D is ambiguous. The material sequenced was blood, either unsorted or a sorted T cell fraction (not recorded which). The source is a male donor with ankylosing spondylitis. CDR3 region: CASSPIAGSYEQYF. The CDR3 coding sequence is TGTGCCAGCAGCCCCATCGCAGGTTCCTACGAGCAGTACTTC.